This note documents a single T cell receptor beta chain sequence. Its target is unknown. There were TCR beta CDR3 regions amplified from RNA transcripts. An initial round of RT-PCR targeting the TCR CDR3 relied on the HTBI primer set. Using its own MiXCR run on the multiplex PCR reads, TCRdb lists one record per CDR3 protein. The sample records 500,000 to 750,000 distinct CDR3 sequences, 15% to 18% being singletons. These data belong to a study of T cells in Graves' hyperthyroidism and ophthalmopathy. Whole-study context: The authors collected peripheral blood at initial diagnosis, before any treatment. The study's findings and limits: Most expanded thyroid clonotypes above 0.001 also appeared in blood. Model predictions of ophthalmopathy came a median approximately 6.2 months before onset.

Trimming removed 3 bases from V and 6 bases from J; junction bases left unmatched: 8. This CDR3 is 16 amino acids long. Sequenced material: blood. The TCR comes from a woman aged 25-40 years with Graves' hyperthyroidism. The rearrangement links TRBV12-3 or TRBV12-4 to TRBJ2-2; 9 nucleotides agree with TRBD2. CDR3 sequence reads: CASSLGGGRGAGELFF. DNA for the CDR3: TGTGCCAGCAGTTTGGGGGGCGGGAGGGGTGCCGGGGAGCTGTTTTTT.